The present T cell receptor (beta chain) was sequenced within a study of monozygotic twins with inflammatory bowel disease. Staff drew a roughly 2.5 ml blood sample from each donor. The total RNA came straight from whole blood, and T cells were not sorted beforehand. Germline V gene lookup returns CDR1 SEHNR and CDR2 FQNEAQ (reference sequence). There are 16 residues in the CDR3. Study-level findings and limits: Twins with IBD were found to have lower TCRbeta diversity (inverse Simpson) than healthy co-twins.

Nested PCRs of about 17 and 10 cycles, two in total, were run on TCRalpha and TCRbeta cDNA. TCRdb reprocessed the 5' RACE reads; each CDR3 protein has one entry and no DNA is given. The listing records some 330,000 distinct CDR3 sequences. Of note for this clonotype: Antigen: not known.

The receptor comes from a human donor with ulcerative colitis or Crohn's disease, or a healthy co-twin of an affected twin (not recorded which). Sequences were obtained from blood. This rearrangement joins TRBV7-9 to TRBJ2-7; the D call from TCRdb, TRBD2, cannot be confirmed without DNA. Here the CDR3 reads CASSDKLASPGGEQYF.